What follows is one T cell receptor (beta chain) and its context. Its recognized antigen is unknown. No much larger clonotype is one base removed from it; base qualities were not supplied. This record comes from a study of blood T cell repertoires in COVID-19 (dated by TCRdb to 2020 to 2021). Turning to the overall study: Samples from collaborators originated in the United States, Italy and Spain and spanned both the acute and convalescent phases of COVID-19. The dataset comprised deeply sampled blood TCRbeta repertoires from subjects exposed to, actively infected with, or recovered from COVID-19. Samples came from the ongoing ImmuneRACE study (first 160 participants) plus 1,254 subjects from 6 global collaborators. Where available, HLA class I and class II types were taken from metadata supplied by the sample provider and were not determined by assay-based typing. The repertoires were released in a freely available public database meant as a resource for research on the immune response to SARS-CoV-2. Nearly every sample came with metadata listing a de-identified subject ID, COVID-19 status, age in years and sex. The prospective study material was composed of cDNA or gDNA derived from T cells, B-cell-depleted T cells, or PBMCs. General conclusions and limits of the study: The amount of clinical and demographic metadata varied by source and participant and was provided uncurated.

Collaborating institutions collected whole blood in K2EDTA tubes following their own protocols. For TCRbeta analysis, collaborator samples were shipped as frozen whole blood, as isolated PBMCs, or as DNA extracted from either sample type. The immunoSEQ Assay, a bias-controlled multiplex PCR, was used to amplify TCRbeta CDR3 regions from genomic DNA. Per the authors' processing: The number of nucleated cells in each sample was estimated by amplification of reference gene primers within the assay. To quantify the absolute abundance of each unique TCRbeta CDR3 rearrangement, sequence reads were collapsed and filtered. For each sample, productive Simpson clonality was calculated by taking the square root of Simpson's diversity index across productive rearrangements. The source is immuneACCESS, and TCRdb retained only in-frame sequences with V and J called. Part of the clones is not carried over; for the studies checked, unresolved V genes explain less than half of this, and the remainder is unexplained. For V, J and clone size, that table is used; D and trimming come from the DNA. A total of approximately 320,000 clones appear in this sample, 65% to 90% of them only once. Just over 7% of the sample goes to the ten largest clones.

The CDR3 covers 13 residues, taking in both the cysteine and the phenylalanine. Only the CDR3 DNA stays, 39 bases, in frame from base 1. The germline V gene (reference sequence) gives CDR1 as SEHNR and CDR2 as FQNEAQ. The V and J ends are trimmed by 2 bases and 9 bases, leaving 11 bases between them. This receptor was identified in a human donor in a cohort sampled during active COVID-19. Sequenced material: peripheral blood. The chain is encoded by TRBV7-9 joined to TRBJ1-3; no D segment can be confidently identified. The CDR3 reads CASSLSGAGTIYF. The DNA sequence is TGTGCCAGCAGCTTATCCGGTGCGGGCACCATATATTTT.